One and the same sample provided the 18 T cell receptor beta chains below, sequenced in a study of T cell responses to AZD1222 COVID-19 vaccine. Using immunoSEQ multiplex PCR, the repertoire was profiled, and TCRdb retains in-frame clones only, with some absent. Among about 44,000 clones, around three quarters were seen once, and the ten largest hold around 3.6%. Source: peripheral blood, taken on day 0 of AZD1222 vaccination. Receptors originate from an adult in good health.

In its sample, this clone was seen once. The V and J genes are TRBV11-2 and TRBJ1-2; TRBD1 might be the D (5 bases). Germline lookup yields CDR1 SGHAT and CDR2 FQNNGV. The length of the CDR3 is 16 residues. V shed 3 bases and J shed 7 bases, with 21 bases lying between them. CDR3 coding DNA: TGTGCCAGCAGCTTTACCTCTTCCGGGGCAGGGAGTGGCTACACCTTC. Protein product: CASSFTSSGAGSGYTF.

The V gene is TRBV6-5, the J gene TRBJ2-3, with a tentative D call TRBD1 (6 bases). Germline V CDR1 and CDR2: MNHEY, SVGAGI. V gave up 2 bases and J gave up 9 bases, with 15 bases separating them. This CDR3 spans 14 amino acids. In DNA form, the CDR3 reads TGTGCCAGCAGTTACACGACAGGAGCAGGCACGCAGTATTTT. Translated, it gives CASSYTTGAGTQYF.

This chain connects TRBV3-1 (or the pseudogene TRBV3-2) to TRBJ2-7; 7 bases fit TRBD2. The CDR3 length is 16 residues. Germline assignment: CDR1 LGHDT and CDR2 YNNKEL (reference sequence). V lost 1 base, J lost 2 bases, and 8 bases stayed unmatched. The CDR3 DNA reads TGTGCCAGCAGCCAAGGGCCCGGGAGCGGGACCTACGAGCAGTACTTC. Translating it yields CASSQGPGSGTYEQYF.

A few counts support this clone. V and J are TRBV3-1 (or the pseudogene TRBV3-2) and TRBJ2-3; 9 bases match TRBD2. V shed 4 bases, J shed 2 bases, and the junction held 4 bases outside the gene matches. This CDR3 region has 15 residues. The germline V gene encodes CDR1 LGHDT and CDR2 YNNKEL (reference sequence). CDR3 nucleotide sequence: TGTGCCAGCAGCCTGACTAGCGGAAACACAGATACGCAGTATTTT. Translation: CASSLTSGNTDTQYF.

The chain uses TRBV7-7 and TRBJ2-3; D possibly corresponds to TRBD2 (6 bases). CDR1 SSHAT and CDR2 FNYEAQ come from the germline V gene (reference sequence). V lost 5 bases and J 1 base, leaving 10 bases between the germline ends. The CDR3 has 14 amino acids. This CDR3 is CASSPSVGTDTQYF. The CDR3 bases are TGTGCCAGCAGCCCTAGCGTTGGCACAGATACGCAGTATTTT.

This chain connects TRBV15 to TRBJ2-7, with D tentatively TRBD2 (6 bases). Between the trimmed V and J ends, which lost 5 bases and 9 bases, there was a span of 17 bases. This CDR3 has 13 amino acids. Germline V CDR1 and CDR2: LNHNV, YYDKDF (reference sequence). The CDR3: CATSFFRGGGQYF. The CDR3 region has the DNA TGTGCCACCAGCTTTTTTCGGGGAGGCGGGCAGTACTTC. Complete variable domain (other parts from reference TRBV15 and TRBJ2-7): DAMVIQNPRYQVTQFGKPVTLSCSQTLNHNVMYWYQQKSSQAPKLLFHYYDKDFNNEADTPDNFQSRRPNTSFCFLDIRSPGLGDTAMYLCATSFFRGGGQYFGPGTRLTVT.

The V gene is TRBV4-3, the J gene TRBJ1-4, with 7 bases matching TRBD1. The germline V gene has CDR1 LGHNA and CDR2 YSLEER. The ends lost 2 bases at V and 5 bases at J; junction bases unmatched: 8. CDR3 size: 16 residues. The CDR3, as DNA: TGCGCCAGCAGCCAAAATCCGGGACAGCAAAATGAAAAACTGTTTTTT. It yields the protein CASSQNPGQQNEKLFF.

This sequence joins TRBV5-1 and TRBJ1-5, with TRBD1 matching 7 bases. The CDR3 contains 14 residues. J was trimmed by 2 bases and V by 1 base; bases with no gene match: 0. Looked up from germline, CDR1 is SGHRS and CDR2 is YFSETQ. The CDR3 DNA follows: TGCGCCAGCAGCTTGACAGGGGGCAATCAGCCCCAGCATTTT. Translating gives CASSLTGGNQPQHF.

The J gene is TRBJ1-1, the V gene TRBV19, with D possibly being TRBD1 (5 bases). The CDR3 contains 14 residues. The ends were cut back, 6 bases at V and 6 bases at J, with 17 bases in the middle. Germline V gene data show CDR1 as LNHDA and CDR2 as SQIVND (reference sequence). In nucleotides, the CDR3 is TGTGCCAGTAGGCTATCCCAGGGTTTCTCTGAAGCTTTCTTT. It is translated as CASRLSQGFSEAFF.

This clone came up once. The rearrangement links TRBV6-2 or TRBV6-3 to TRBJ2-5; TRBD2 matches 9 bases. J lost 5 bases, V lost 6 bases, and 13 bases had no gene match. The CDR3 runs to 16 residues. Germline assignment: CDR1 MNHEY and CDR2 SVGEGT. As DNA, the CDR3 is TGTGCCAGCAGCCGCGGGGGGGCCTCCCGGGAGGAGACCCAGTACTTC. Protein: CASSRGGASREETQYF.

The chain has TRBV4-2 and TRBJ2-1; 8 nucleotides agree with TRBD1. This CDR3 has 19 residues. The ends lost 0 bases at V and 2 bases at J; junction bases unmatched: 12. The germline CDR1 and CDR2 sequences are LGHNA and YNFKEQ. DNA for the CDR3: TGTGCCAGCAGCCAAGATGGGGTTGTCGGGACAGGAGCCTACAATGAGCAGTTCTTC. Protein sequence: CASSQDGVVGTGAYNEQFF.

The chain couples TRBV28 to TRBJ2-7, with D maybe TRBD1 (5 bases). V shed 5 bases and J shed 0 bases, with 14 bases lying between them. Germline lookup yields CDR1 MDHEN and CDR2 SYDVKM. The CDR3 runs 15 residues. CDR3 nucleotide sequence: TGTGCCAGCAGTCGGACCAGGGTAAGCTCCTACGAGCAGTACTTC. This translates into CASSRTRVSSYEQYF.

The chain recombines TRBV7-3 with TRBJ2-5; 9 bases are shared with TRBD2. Germline-derived CDR1 and CDR2 are SGHTA and FQGTGA. The length of the CDR3 is 15 residues. V gave up 3 bases and J gave up 5 bases; unmatched junction bases: 7. The CDR3 bases are TGTGCCAGCAGCTTTGTAGCGGGGGAAGGGGAGACCCAGTACTTC. This encodes CASSFVAGEGETQYF.

This clone was found a few times. The chain employs TRBV5-6 and TRBJ1-2, with D hard to call. Germline CDR1 SGHDT, CDR2 YYEEEE. This CDR3 is built from 12 residues. Trimming removed 0 bases from V and 8 bases from J, with 8 bases in between. CDR3 loop: CASSLGSLGYTF. Written as DNA, the CDR3 is TGTGCCAGCAGCTTGGGCTCCCTGGGCTACACCTTC. Based on the CDR3 plus reference TRBV5-6 and TRBJ1-2, the full variable domain is DAGVTQSPTHLIKTRGQQVTLRCSPKSGHDTVSWYQQALGQGPQFIFQYYEEEERQRGNFPDRFSGHQFPNYSSELNVNALLLGDSALYLCASSLGSLGYTFGSGTRLTVV.

The rearrangement joins TRBV30 to TRBJ1-5; D gene ambiguous. The V end was cut by 5 bases, the J end by 1 base, with 9 bases between. The germline V gene encodes CDR1 GTSNPN and CDR2 SVGIG (reference sequence). The length of the CDR3 is 13 residues. The CDR3 coding sequence is TGTGCCTGGGCTAAACAAAGCAATCAGCCCCAGCATTTT. Translating it yields CAWAKQSNQPQHF.

The V and J genes are TRBV30 and TRBJ1-2, with D perhaps matching TRBD1 (5 bases). The germline CDR1 and CDR2 sequences are GTSNPN and SVGIG (reference sequence). The V end lost 1 base, the J end lost 4 bases, and 10 bases lay between the germline ends. The CDR3 is 13 amino acids. CDR3 protein: CAWSGSGTYGYTF. CDR3 DNA sequence: TGTGCCTGGAGTGGTTCAGGGACCTATGGCTACACCTTC. The full variable domain, completed using reference TRBV30 and TRBJ1-2, is SQTIHQWPATLVQPVGSPLSLECTVEGTSNPNLYWYRQAAGRGLQLLFYSVGIGQISSEVPQNLSASRPQDRQFILSSKKLLLSDSGFYLCAWSGSGTYGYTFGSGTRLTVV.

J is TRBJ1-6 and V is TRBV6-4; a possible D gene is TRBD1 (6 bases). This CDR3 is 13 amino acids long. Germline V lookup: CDR1 MRHNA, CDR2 SNTAGT. Trimming took off 5 bases at V and 7 bases at J, with 9 bases between the two ends. CDR3 region: CASSYRENSPLHF. CDR3 in DNA: TGTGCCAGCAGTTACAGGGAGAATTCACCCCTCCACTTT.

The chain links TRBV29-1 to TRBJ2-1; tentatively, D is TRBD1 (5 bases). The germline gives CDR1 SQVTM, CDR2 ANQGSEA. The CDR3 totals 13 residues. V was clipped by 4 bases and J by 9 bases, with 16 bases between them. The chain's CDR3 is CSVVEQGETEQFF. The CDR3 nucleotides are TGCAGCGTTGTAGAACAAGGGGAAACTGAGCAGTTCTTC.